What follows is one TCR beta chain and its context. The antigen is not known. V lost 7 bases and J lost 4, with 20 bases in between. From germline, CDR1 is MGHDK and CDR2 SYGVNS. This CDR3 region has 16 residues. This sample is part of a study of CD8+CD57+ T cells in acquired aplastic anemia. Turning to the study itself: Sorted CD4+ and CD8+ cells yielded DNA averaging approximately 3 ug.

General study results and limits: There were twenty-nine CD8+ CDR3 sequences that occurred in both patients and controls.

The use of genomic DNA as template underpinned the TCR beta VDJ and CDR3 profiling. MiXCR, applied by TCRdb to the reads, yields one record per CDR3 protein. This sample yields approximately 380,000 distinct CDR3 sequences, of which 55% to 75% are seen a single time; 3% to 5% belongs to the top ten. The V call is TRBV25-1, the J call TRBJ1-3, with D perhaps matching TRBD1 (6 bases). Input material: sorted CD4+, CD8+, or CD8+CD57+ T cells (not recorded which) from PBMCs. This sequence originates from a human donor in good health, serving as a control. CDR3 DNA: TGTGCCAGCATCCCCAAACAGGGAAATTACGGAAACACCATATATTTT. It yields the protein CASIPKQGNYGNTIYF. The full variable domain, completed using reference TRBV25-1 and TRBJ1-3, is EADIYQTPRYLVIGTGKKITLECSQTMGHDKMYWYQQDPGMELHLIHYSYGVNSTEKGDLSSESTVSRIRTEHFPLTLESARPSHTSQYLCASIPKQGNYGNTIYFGEGSWLTVV.